The source of this T cell receptor (beta chain) is a study of CD8+CD57+ T cells in acquired aplastic anemia (dated by TCRdb to 2017 to 2018). In terms of the full investigation: DNA extracted from sorted CD4+ and CD8+ cells had a mean of approximately 3 ug, with a range of about 0.19 to 27.4 ug. A CD8+CD57+ expansion meant a frequency higher than the mean frequency seen in healthy subjects. What the authors observed across the whole study: Roughly 29 CD8+ CDR3 sequences were shared between patients and controls but appeared highly expressed in patients and within their immunodominant clones. Patients and healthy controls showed no significant difference in CD8+ Simpson's diversity (P=0.060).

The patients picked for sequencing were ones in whom flow cytometry had shown an expansion of CD8+CD57+ cells. Every patient had a diagnosis of severe acquired aplastic anemia based on International Study of Aplastic Anemia and Agranulocytosis and Camitta criteria. No therapy had been received by the patients at the time of blood sampling. In the study, sorted CD4+ and CD8+ blood T cells from patients with severe aplastic anemia and from healthy subjects underwent deep sequencing of TCR repertoires. Patients were enrolled under clinicaltrials.gov protocols 00001620, 01623167, 00001397, 00071045, 00081523 and 00961064 in the USA. Ficoll-Paque density gradient centrifugation was used to isolate peripheral blood mononuclear cells. CD4+ and CD8+ T cells were sorted by FACS or magnetic beads before DNA extraction. As regards this clonotype: It lacks a known antigen. Base qualities are not recorded, but no much larger clone differs from it by a single base.

Profiling of TCR beta VDJ combinations and CDR3 sequences used genomic DNA as the template. An Illumina HiSeq 2000 was used for TCR repertoire sequencing. In the source study's methods: Repertoire assessment relied on Simpson's diversity index, CDR3 size and DJ length profiles, and TRBV/TRBJ rearrangement plots. The most abundant DNA sequence in the deep sequencing data was taken as the immunodominant clone. CDR3 amino acid sequences were checked for sharing across subjects and were also compared against the VDJdb database and published repertoires. Using fastp at Q25 and MiXCR, TCRdb reprocessed the public reads and kept productive beta chains. Each entry merges the rows of one CDR3 protein and shows their most common DNA and genes. The V and J calls, along with clone size, are taken from TCRdb and not from the paper's own processing. The table for this sample lists about 160,000 distinct CDR3 sequences; 71% of them were counted only once. Of the sample, 40% to 55% is held by the ten largest clones.

This clonotype was obtained from a human donor with aplastic anemia. What was sequenced was sorted CD4+, CD8+, or CD8+CD57+ T cells (not recorded which) from PBMCs.

The CDR3 sequence is CATSRDDRGTHQPQHF. The sequenced DNA is TGTGCCACCAGCAGAGATGACCGAGGAACTCATCAGCCCCAGCATTTT. The chain was built from TRBV15 and TRBJ1-5; there is no confident call for the D gene. V was cut back by 0 bases and J by 5 bases, leaving a gap of 14 bases between them. The germline V gene (reference sequence) provides CDR1 LNHNV and CDR2 YYDKDF. Taken from cysteine to phenylalanine, the CDR3 has 16 residues. Only CDR3 DNA is held: 48 bases, read in frame from base 1.